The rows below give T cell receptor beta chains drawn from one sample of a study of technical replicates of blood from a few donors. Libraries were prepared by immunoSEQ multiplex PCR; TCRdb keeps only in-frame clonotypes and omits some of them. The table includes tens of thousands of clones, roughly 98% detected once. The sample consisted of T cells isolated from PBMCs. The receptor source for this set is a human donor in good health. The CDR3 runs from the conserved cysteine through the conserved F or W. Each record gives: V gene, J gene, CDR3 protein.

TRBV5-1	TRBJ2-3	CASSKIADTQYF
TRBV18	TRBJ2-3	CASSPGDREAYTDTQYF
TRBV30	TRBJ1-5	CAWWGGGSNQPQHF
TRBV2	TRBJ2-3	CASSEAISTDTQYF
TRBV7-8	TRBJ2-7	CASISSGRASLYEQYF
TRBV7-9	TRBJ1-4	CASSAGQGQTEKLFF
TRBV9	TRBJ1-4	CASSVAGEVEKLFF
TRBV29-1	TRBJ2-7	CSVGKGLYEQYF
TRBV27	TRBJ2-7	CASSLSQGEYYEQYF
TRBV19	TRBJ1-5	CASIRDREGNQPQHF
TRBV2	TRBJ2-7	CASSERPEQYF
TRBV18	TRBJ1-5	CASSGPGQGNQPQHF
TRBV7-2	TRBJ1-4	CASSLRQGGEKLFF
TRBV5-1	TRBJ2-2	CASSPWEATGELFF
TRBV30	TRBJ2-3	CASLGGSTDTQYF
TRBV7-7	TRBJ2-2	CAGGGATGELFF
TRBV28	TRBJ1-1	CASSFRFSGNTEAFF
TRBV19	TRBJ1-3	CASSIDPGPGNTIYF
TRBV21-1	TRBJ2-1	CASPTDEQFF
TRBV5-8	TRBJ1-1	CASRGVVSMNTEAFF
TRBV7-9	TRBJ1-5	CASSLGGGVNQPQHF
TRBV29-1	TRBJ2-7	CSVEGTGVGEQYF
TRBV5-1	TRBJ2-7	CASSFGAYYEQYF
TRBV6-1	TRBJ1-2	CASRSTGSLYGYTF
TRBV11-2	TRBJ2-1	CASSLALPGQGAIEQFF
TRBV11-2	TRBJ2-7	CASSLGGAMGYEQYF
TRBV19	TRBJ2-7	CASSIDASYEQYF
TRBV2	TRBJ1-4	CATSGTDNEKLFF
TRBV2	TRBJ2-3	CASSEVDGGAVTDTQYF
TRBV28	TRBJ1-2	CASTANGYTF
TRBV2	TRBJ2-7	CASTGGQIYEQYF
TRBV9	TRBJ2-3	CASSVESGIRTDTQYF
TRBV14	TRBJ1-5	CASSPTGVGQPQHF
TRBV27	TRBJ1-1	CASSFARDTEAFF
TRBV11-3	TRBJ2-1	CASSPRPGDNEQFF
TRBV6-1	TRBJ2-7	CASSERVAYEQYF
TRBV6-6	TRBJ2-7	CATTGYDQGPTF
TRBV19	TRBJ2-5	CASSIDRVETQYF
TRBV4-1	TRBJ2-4	CASSPKGQGRAKNIQYF
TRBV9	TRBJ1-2	CASSVPGYGYTF
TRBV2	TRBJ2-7	CASTKNSGRSYEQYF
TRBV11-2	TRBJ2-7	CASSWDRGYTYEQYF
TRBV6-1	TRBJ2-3	CASSESSRREVTDTQYF
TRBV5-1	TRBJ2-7	CASRTSGREQYF
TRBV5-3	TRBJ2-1	CARNPGTGRLNEQFF
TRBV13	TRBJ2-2	CASSPTSGSTNTGELFF
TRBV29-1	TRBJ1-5	CSVEGAGNQPQHF
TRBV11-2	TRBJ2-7	CASSLGQIYEQYF
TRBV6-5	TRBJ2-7	CASTDRGRWVQYF
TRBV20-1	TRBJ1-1	CSMNTEAFF
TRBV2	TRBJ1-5	CASSSTVSNQPQHF
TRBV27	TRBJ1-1	CASSLVYNGLTEAFF
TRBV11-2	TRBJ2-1	CASSLDQGTGGNEQFF
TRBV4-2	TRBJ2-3	CASSQGRGRPDTQYF
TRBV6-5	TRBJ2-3	CASSLGLAGDTQYF